This TCR beta chain was documented in a study of beta chain features in type 1 diabetes. As for the study in general: The patient and healthy donor groups were comparable for age, gender and cell yields. Study-level findings and limits: In comparison with healthy donors, patients had naive, central memory and Treg TCRB repertoires that appeared more similar.

The sample holds many counts of this clone. Its antigen is not known. Germline CDR1 and CDR2: SQVTM and ANQGSEA. The CDR3 runs to 13 residues. J lost 8 bases, V lost 2 bases, and 5 bases had no gene match. Of the isolated RNA, all was reverse transcribed, and so the sequenced material was expressed TCRB transcripts. The data were produced by immunoSEQ multiplex PCR, yet TCRdb's version contains in-frame clones alone and is incomplete. Of roughly 140,000 clones in the sample, 6.9% were seen once. The receptor was derived from a woman in her thirties in good health. The chain combines TRBV29-1 with TRBJ2-1, with 8 bases lining up with TRBD1. Sequenced input: central memory CD4+ T cells from blood. The chain's CDR3 is CSVERTGSDEQFF. In nucleotides, the CDR3 is TGCAGCGTTGAACGGACAGGGTCGGATGAGCAGTTCTTC.